Sequencing of this TCR beta chain was carried out in a study of blood T cell repertoires in COVID-19. CDR3 length: 13 residues. Trimming took off 4 bases at V and 2 bases at J, with 9 bases between the two ends. Germline CDR1 and CDR2: GTSNPN and SVGIG (reference sequence). The data were produced by immunoSEQ multiplex PCR, yet TCRdb's version contains in-frame clones alone and is incomplete. The sample gives roughly 200,000 clones, more than 65% of which show up once; around 8% is in the top ten. Sequenced: peripheral blood. The chain uses TRBV30 and TRBJ1-5; D is uncertain. The receptor was derived from a woman older than 75 with acute or convalescent COVID-19. CDR3 in amino acids: CAWMAGGNQPQHF. The CDR3 DNA reads TGTGCCTGGATGGCCGGGGGCAATCAGCCCCAGCATTTT.